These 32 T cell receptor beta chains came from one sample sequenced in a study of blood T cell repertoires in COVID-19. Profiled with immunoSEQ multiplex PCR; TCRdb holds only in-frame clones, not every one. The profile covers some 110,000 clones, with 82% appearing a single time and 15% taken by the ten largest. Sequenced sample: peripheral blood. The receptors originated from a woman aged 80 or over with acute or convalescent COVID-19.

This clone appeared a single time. The CDR3 here is CASRRQGLEIDTQYF. In DNA, the CDR3 is TGTGCCAGCAGACGACAGGGCCTCGAAATTGATACCCAGTACTTC. The chain recombines TRBV28 with TRBJ2-5; 7 bases match TRBD1. The CDR3 consists of 15 residues. Trimming at V came to 6 bases and at J to 8 bases, leaving 15 bases not matched to a gene. From germline, CDR1 is MDHEN and CDR2 SYDVKM.

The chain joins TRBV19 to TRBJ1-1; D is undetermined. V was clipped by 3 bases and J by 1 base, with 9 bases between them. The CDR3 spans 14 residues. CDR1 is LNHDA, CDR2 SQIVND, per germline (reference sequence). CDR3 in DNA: TGTGCCAGTAGTATTCGGGTGTCGAACACTGAAGCTTTCTTT. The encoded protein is CASSIRVSNTEAFF.

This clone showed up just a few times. CDR3 bases: TGTGCCAGCAGCGCAAACCGGTTCTCTGGAAACACCATATATTTT. This codes for CASSANRFSGNTIYF. The chain links TRBV9 to TRBJ1-3; unclear D gene. The CDR3 runs to 15 residues. Germline assignment: CDR1 SGDLS and CDR2 YYNGEE. Trimming cost V 3 bases and J 0 bases, with 10 bases left between them.

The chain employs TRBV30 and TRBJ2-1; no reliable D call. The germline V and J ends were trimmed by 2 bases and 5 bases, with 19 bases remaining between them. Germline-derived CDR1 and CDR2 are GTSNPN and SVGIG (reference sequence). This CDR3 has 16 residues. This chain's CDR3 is CAWSRFSSVIDNEQFF. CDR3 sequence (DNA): TGTGCCTGGAGTCGTTTCAGCAGCGTTATCGACAATGAGCAGTTCTTC.

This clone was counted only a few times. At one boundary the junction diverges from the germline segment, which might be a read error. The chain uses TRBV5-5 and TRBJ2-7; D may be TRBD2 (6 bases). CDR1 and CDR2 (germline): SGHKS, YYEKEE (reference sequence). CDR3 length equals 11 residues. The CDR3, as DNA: TGTGCCAGCACCTCCGGGACTCCCTGGTCCTTC. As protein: CASTSGTPWSF.

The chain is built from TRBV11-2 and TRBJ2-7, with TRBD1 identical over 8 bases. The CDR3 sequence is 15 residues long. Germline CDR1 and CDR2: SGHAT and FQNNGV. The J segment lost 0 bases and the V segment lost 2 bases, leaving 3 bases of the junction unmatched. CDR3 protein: CASSLRTGLSYEQYF. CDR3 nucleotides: TGTGCCAGCAGCTTACGGACAGGGCTCTCCTACGAGCAGTACTTC.

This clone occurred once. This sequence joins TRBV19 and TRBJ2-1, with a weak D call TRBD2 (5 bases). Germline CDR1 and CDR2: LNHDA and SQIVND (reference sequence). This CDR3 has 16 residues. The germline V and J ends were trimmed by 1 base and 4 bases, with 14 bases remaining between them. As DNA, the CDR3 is TGTGCCAGTAGTATAGCGACCCTAGCTGCTTACAATGAGCAGTTCTTC. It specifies CASSIATLAAYNEQFF.

The DNA of the CDR3 is TGTGCCAGCAGCTCGTACCGGGACAGGAGCCCAACCGGGGAGCTGTTTTTT. Its protein product is CASSSYRDRSPTGELFF. The chain joins TRBV5-4 to TRBJ2-2, with 8 bases identical to TRBD1. V shed 3 bases, J shed 5 bases, and the junction held 12 bases outside the gene matches. From germline, CDR1 is SGHNT and CDR2 YYREEE (reference sequence). CDR3 length: 17 residues.

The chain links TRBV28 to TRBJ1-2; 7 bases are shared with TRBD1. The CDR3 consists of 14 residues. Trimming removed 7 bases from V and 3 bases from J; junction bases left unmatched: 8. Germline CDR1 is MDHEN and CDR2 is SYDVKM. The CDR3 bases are TGTGCCAGCAAGGGGGCAGAGAACCACTATGGCTACACCTTC. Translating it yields CASKGAENHYGYTF.

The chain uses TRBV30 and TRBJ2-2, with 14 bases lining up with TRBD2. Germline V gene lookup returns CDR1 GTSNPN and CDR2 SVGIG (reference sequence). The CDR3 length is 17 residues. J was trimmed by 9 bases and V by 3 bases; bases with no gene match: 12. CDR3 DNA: TGTGCCTGGAGCGTAAGAACCGGGACTAGCGGGAGAAGGGAGCTGTTTTTT. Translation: CAWSVRTGTSGRRELFF.

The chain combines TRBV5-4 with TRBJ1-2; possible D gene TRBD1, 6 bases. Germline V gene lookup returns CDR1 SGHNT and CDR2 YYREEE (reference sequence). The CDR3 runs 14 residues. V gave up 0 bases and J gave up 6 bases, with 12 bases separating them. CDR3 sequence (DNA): TGTGCCAGCAGCTTGGACAGGGCTTCTAATGGCTACACCTTC. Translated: CASSLDRASNGYTF. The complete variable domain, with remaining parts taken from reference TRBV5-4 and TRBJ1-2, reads ETGVTQSPTHLIKTRGQQVTLRCSSQSGHNTVSWYQQALGQGPQFIFQYYREEENGRGNFPPRFSGLQFPNYSSELNVNALELDDSALYLCASSLDRASNGYTFGSGTRLTVV.

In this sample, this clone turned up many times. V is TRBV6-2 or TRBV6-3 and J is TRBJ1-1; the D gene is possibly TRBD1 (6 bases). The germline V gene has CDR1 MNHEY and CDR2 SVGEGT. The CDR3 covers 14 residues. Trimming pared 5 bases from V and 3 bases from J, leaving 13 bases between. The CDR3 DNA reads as TGTGCCAGCAGTGCTGAGGACAGCTACACTGAAGCTTTCTTT. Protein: CASSAEDSYTEAFF.

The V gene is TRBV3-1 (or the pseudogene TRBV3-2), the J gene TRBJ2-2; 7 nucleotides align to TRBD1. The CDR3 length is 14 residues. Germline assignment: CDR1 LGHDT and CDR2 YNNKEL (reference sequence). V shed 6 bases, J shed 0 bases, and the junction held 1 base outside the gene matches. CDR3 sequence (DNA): TGTGCCAGCAGTGGGACAGCGAACACCGGGGAGCTGTTTTTT. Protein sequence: CASSGTANTGELFF.

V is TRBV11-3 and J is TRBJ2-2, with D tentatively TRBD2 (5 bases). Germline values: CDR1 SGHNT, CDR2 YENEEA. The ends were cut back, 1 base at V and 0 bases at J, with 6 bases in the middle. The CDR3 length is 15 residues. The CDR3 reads CASSLVRANTGELFF. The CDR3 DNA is TGTGCCAGCAGCTTAGTGCGGGCGAACACCGGGGAGCTGTTTTTT. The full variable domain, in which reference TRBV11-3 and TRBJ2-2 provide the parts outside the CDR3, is EAGVVQSPRYKIIEKKQPVAFWCNPISGHNTLYWYLQNLGQGPELLIRYENEEAVDDSQLPKDRFSAERLKGVDSTLKIQPAELGDSAVYLCASSLVRANTGELFFGEGSRLTVL.

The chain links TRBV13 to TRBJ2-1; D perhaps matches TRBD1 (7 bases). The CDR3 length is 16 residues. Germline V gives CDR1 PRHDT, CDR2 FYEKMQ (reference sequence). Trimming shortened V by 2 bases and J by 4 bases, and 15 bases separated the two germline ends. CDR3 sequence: CASSLSEGAPYNEQFF. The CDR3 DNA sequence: TGTGCCAGCAGCTTATCGGAGGGGGCGCCGTACAATGAGCAGTTCTTC.

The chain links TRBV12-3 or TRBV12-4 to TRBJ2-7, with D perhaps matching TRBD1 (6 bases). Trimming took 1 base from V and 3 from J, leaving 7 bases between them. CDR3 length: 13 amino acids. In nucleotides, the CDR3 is TGTGCCAGCAGTTTAGGGACAGTCTACGAGCAGTACGTC. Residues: CASSLGTVYEQYV.

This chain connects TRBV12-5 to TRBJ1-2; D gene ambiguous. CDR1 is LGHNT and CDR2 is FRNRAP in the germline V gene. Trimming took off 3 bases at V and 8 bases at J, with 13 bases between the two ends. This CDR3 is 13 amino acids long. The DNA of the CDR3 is TGTGCTAGTGGTTTCTCCGTCTCTAGCGGCTACACCTTC. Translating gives CASGFSVSSGYTF.

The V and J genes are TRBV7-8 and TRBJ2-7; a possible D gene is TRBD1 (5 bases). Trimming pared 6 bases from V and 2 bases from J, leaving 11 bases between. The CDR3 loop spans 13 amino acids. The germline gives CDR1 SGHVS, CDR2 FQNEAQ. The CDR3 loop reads CASSRDSTYEQYV. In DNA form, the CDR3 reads TGTGCCAGCAGTCGAGACAGCACCTACGAGCAGTACGTC.

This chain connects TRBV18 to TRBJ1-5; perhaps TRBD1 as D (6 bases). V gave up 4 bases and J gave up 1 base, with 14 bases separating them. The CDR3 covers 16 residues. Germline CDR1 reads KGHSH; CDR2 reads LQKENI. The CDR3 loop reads CASSHPGQGSNQPQHF. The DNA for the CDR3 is TGTGCCAGCTCACATCCCGGGCAGGGGAGCAATCAGCCCCAGCATTTT. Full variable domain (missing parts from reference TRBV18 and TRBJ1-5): NAGVMQNPRHLVRRRGQEARLRCSPMKGHSHVYWYRQLPEEGLKFMVYLQKENIIDESGMPKERFSAEFPKEGPSILRIQQVVRGDSAAYFCASSHPGQGSNQPQHFGDGTRLSIL.

Written as DNA, the CDR3 is TGTGCCAGTAGTATACAGAGGCTGAGCAATCAGCCCCAGCATTTT. This translates into CASSIQRLSNQPQHF. The J gene is TRBJ1-5, the V gene TRBV19, with D uncertain. The length of the CDR3 is 15 residues. The germline V gene has CDR1 LNHDA and CDR2 SQIVND (reference sequence). The V end was cut by 2 bases, the J end by 1 base, with 9 bases between.

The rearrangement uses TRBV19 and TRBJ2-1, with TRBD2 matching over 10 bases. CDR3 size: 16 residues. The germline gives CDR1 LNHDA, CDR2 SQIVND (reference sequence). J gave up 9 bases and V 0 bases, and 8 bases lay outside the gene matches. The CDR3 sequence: CASSIERTSGIGEQFF. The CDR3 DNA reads TGTGCCAGTAGTATAGAACGGACTAGCGGCATTGGTGAGCAGTTCTTC.

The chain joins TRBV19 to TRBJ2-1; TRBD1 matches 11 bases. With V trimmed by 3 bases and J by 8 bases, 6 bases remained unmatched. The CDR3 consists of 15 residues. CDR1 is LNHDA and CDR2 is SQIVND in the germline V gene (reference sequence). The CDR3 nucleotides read TGTGCCAGTAGTATTGGGGACAGGGGGTTCGATGAGCAGTTCTTC. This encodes CASSIGDRGFDEQFF.

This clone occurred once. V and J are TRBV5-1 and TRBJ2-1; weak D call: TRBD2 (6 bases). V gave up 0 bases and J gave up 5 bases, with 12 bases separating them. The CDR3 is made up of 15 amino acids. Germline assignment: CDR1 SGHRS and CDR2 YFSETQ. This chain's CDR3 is CASSLGRGQHNEQFF. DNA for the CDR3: TGCGCCAGCAGCTTGGGGCGGGGTCAACACAATGAGCAGTTCTTC.

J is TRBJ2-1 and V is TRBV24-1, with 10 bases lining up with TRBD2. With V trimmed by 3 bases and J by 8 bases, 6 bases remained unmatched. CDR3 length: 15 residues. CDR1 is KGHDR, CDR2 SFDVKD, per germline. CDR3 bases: TGTGCCACCAGTGATAAGTCTAGCGGGAGCGATGAGCAGTTCTTC. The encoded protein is CATSDKSSGSDEQFF.

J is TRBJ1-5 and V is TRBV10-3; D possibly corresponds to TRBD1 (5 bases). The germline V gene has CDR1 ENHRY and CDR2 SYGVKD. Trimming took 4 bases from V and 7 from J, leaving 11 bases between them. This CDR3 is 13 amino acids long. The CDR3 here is CAISGGTRQPQHF. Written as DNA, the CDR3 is TGTGCCATCAGTGGCGGGACCAGGCAGCCCCAGCATTTT.

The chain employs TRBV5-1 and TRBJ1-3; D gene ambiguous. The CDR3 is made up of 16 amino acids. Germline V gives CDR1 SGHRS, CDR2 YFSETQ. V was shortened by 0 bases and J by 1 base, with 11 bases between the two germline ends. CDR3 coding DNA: TGCGCCAGCAGCTTGGGCGGGTCTGCGTCTGGAAACACCATATATTTT. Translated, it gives CASSLGGSASGNTIYF.

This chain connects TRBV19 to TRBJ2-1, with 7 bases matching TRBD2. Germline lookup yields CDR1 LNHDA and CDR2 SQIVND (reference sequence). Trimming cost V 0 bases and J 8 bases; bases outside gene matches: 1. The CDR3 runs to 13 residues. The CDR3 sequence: CASSIDGGDEQFF. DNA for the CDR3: TGTGCCAGTAGTATAGATGGGGGGGATGAGCAGTTCTTC.

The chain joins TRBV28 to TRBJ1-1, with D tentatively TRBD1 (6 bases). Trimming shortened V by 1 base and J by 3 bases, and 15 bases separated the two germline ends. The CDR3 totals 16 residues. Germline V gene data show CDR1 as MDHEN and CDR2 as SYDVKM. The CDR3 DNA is TGTGCCAGCAGTTTATTGCAGGGGACGATAGACACTGAAGCTTTCTTT. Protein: CASSLLQGTIDTEAFF.

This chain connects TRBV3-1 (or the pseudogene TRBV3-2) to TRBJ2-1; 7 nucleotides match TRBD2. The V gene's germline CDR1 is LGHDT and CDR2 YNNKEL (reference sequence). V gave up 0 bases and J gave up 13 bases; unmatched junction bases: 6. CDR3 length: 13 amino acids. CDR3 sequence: CASSQDRLAVQFF. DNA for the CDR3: TGTGCCAGCAGCCAAGACAGACTAGCTGTACAGTTCTTC.

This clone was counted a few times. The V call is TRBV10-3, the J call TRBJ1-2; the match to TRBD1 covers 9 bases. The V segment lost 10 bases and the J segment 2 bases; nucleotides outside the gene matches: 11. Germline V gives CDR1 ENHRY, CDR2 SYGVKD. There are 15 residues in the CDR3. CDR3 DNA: TGTGCCACCTCGGGACAGGGAGAAGCGAACTATGGCTACACCTTC. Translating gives CATSGQGEANYGYTF.

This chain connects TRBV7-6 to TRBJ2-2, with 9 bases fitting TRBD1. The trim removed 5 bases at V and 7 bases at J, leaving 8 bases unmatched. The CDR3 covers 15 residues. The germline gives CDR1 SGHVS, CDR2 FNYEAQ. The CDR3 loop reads CASSPRDRVIGELFF. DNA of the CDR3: TGTGCCAGCAGCCCCCGGGACAGGGTCATCGGGGAGCTGTTTTTT.

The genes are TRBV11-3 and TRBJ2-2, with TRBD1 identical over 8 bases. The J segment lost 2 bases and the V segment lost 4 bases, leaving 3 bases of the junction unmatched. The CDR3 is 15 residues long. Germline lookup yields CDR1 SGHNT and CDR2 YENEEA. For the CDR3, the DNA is TGTGCCAGCAGCTCGACAGGGGCTAACACCGGGGAGCTGTTTTTT. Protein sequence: CASSSTGANTGELFF. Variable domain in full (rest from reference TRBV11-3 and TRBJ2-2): EAGVVQSPRYKIIEKKQPVAFWCNPISGHNTLYWYLQNLGQGPELLIRYENEEAVDDSQLPKDRFSAERLKGVDSTLKIQPAELGDSAVYLCASSSTGANTGELFFGEGSRLTVL.